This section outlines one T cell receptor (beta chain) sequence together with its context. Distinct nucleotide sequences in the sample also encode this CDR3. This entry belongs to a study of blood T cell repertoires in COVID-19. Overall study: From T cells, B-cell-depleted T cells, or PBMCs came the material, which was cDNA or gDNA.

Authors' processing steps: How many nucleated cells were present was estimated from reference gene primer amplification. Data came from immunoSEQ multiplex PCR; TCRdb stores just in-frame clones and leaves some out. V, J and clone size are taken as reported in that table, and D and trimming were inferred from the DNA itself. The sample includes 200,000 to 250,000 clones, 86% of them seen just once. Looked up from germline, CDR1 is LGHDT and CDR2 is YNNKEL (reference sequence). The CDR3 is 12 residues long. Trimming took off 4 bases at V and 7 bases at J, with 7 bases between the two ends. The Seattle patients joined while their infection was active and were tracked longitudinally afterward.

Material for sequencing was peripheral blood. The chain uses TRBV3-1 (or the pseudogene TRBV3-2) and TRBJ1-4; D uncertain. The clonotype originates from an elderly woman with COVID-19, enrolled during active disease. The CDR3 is CASSPGGEKLFF. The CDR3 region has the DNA TGTGCCAGCAGCCCGGGAGGTGAAAAACTGTTTTTT.